The entry below gives a single T cell receptor (beta chain) sequence along with its context. Its antigen target is currently unknown. The sample holds no much larger clone one base away, and base qualities are not on file. Library prep was done by the immunoSEQ multiplex PCR assay. For most patients, high-throughput TCR-beta CDR3 sequencing of genomic DNA was performed by Adaptive Biotechnologies. In the source study's methods: TCR sequencing data for 15 to 20 patients were retrieved from Adaptive's ImmunoSEQ software; a few other patients were processed with MiXCR and VDJtools. CDR3 nucleotide sequences shared by donor and recipient were removed because the origin of these sequences could not be assigned. To be classed as alloreactive, a clone needed at least 2-fold expansion over unstimulated cells and a minimum CFSE-low frequency of 0.002% (template counts) or 0.001% (read counts). A clone was considered mappable if detected in the sequenced pre-transplant spleen, lymph node, or MLR CFSE-low populations of the donor or recipient. The cumulative frequency of alloreactive clones was calculated as a percentage of all sequences, weighted by copy number. The table comes from immuneACCESS by way of TCRdb, which keeps in-frame sequences with V and J called. Part of the clones is missing from these tables; in studies checked, under half for an unresolved V gene and the rest for unknown reasons. V and J calls and clone size follow that table, whereas D and trimming were derived from the DNA. Counted in this sample were 60,000 to 75,000 clones; about nine tenths of them appeared once. The ten largest clones capture approximately 1.7% of the sample.

Dithiothreitol, EDTA incubations and collagenase D digestion were used to isolate intraepithelial and lamina propria lymphocytes from graft specimens. Serial intestinal graft biopsy specimens collected up to 600 days after transplant underwent bulk TCR-beta sequencing. This sample stems from a study of graft-versus-host responses after intestinal transplantation (dated by TCRdb to about 2021). As for the study more broadly: Multivisceral, liver-intestinal, or isolated intestinal transplants were received by the recipients. Samples from a few later patients were sequenced in-house on an Illumina MiSeq with MiXCR processing rather than by the commercial service. Every recipient was given anti-thymocyte globulin induction, followed by approximately 3 years of maintenance tacrolimus and steroids. Donor T cell macrochimerism was defined as a peak of at least 4% donor T cells among recipient peripheral blood mononuclear cells. To identify alloreactive clones, pre-transplant mixed lymphocyte reaction products were sequenced and then compared with unstimulated pre-transplant donor and recipient T cells. The cohort enrolled about two dozen intestinal transplant recipients, one of whom was a retransplant, and a few patients without pretransplant specimens were excluded. Bulk TCR-beta CDR3 sequencing was used to track graft-versus-host and host-versus-graft alloreactive T cell clones in the graft, circulation and bone marrow after intestinal transplantation.

What the authors observed across the whole study: Early after transplant, peak levels of circulating GvH clones were associated with declines in HvG clones. Patients with donor T cell macrochimerism had high GvH to HvG T cell clonal ratios in their allografts. GvH clones were detected in recipient bone marrow, and some appeared earlier in ileal mucosa or blood, consistent with an intestinal mucosal origin. The conclusions were limited by the relatively low number and heterogeneity of the intestinal transplant patients.

The sequence was obtained from a human patient who received an intestinal transplant, so some T cells may come from the graft donor. Sample: ileum tissue, taken approximately 370 days after transplant.

The DNA sequence reads TGTGCCAGCAGTGACTCACTAAACAATGAGCAGTTCTTC. Its translation is CASSDSLNNEQFF. This receptor chain uses TRBV6-4 and TRBJ2-1, with no confidently assigned D gene. Trimming removed 0 bases from V and 5 bases from J, leaving 5 bases between the germline ends. CDR1 is given as MRHNA and CDR2 as SNTAGT, both from the germline V gene. There are 13 amino acids in the CDR3, from cysteine to phenylalanine inclusive. Only the CDR3 part of the read is kept: 39 bases, read in frame from the first base.